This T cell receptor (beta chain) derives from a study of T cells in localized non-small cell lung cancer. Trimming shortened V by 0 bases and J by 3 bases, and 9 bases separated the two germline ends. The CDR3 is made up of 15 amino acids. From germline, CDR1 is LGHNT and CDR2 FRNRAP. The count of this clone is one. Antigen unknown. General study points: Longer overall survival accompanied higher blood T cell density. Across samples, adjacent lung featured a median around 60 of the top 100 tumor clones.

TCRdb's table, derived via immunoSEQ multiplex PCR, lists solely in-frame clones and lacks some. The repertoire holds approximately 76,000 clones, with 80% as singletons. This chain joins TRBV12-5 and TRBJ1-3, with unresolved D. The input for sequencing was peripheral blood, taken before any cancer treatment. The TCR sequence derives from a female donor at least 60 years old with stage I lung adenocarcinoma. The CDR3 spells CASGLVLSGGNTIYF. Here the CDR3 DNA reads TGTGCTAGTGGTTTGGTACTGTCAGGTGGAAACACCATATATTTT.